A selection of T cell receptor beta chains follows, all from one sample in a study of CD8+ T cells in alopecia areata. The assay was immunoSEQ multiplex PCR, and TCRdb's table has in-frame clones only and misses some. The sample contains 140,000 to 150,000 clones, 40% to 65% of which appear only once. The sequenced sample was CD4+ T cells sorted from blood, obtained at week 0. The receptors were gathered from a human donor with alopecia areata. Both conserved end residues are part of each CDR3. The D gene is left open where the match is weak. The size field is filled for only some rows; it gives once, few, many or a size class.

>-|-|TRBJ2-2|TRBV7-2
CASSYPNSGELFF
TGTGCCAGCAGCTATCCTAACTCCGGGGAGCTGTTTTTT
>TRBD1|-|TRBJ1-2|TRBV18
CASSPQGQGHYGYTF
TGTGCCAGCTCACCACAGGGACAGGGGCACTATGGCTACACCTTC
>-|-|TRBJ2-7|TRBV5-1
CASSSLEGTDEQYF
TGCGCCAGCAGCTCCTTGGAGGGGACAGACGAGCAGTACTTC
>-|-|TRBJ1-1|TRBV5-6
CASSWGGEITEAFF
TGTGCCAGCAGCTGGGGAGGGGAGATCACTGAAGCTTTCTTT
>-|-|TRBJ2-2|TRBV29-1
CSHEASPGTGELFF
TGCAGCCACGAGGCCAGCCCCGGCACCGGGGAGCTGTTTTTT
>-|few|TRBJ1-1|TRBV7-6
CASSFQGGDTEAFF
TGTGCCAGCAGCTTCCAGGGAGGTGACACTGAAGCTTTCTTT
>-|-|TRBJ1-1|TRBV29-1
CSVGSGANTEAFF
TGCAGCGTTGGGTCCGGGGCGAACACTGAAGCTTTCTTT
>-|once|TRBJ2-1|TRBV30
CAWSIGGEQFF
TGTGCCTGGAGTATAGGGGGTGAGCAGTTCTTC
>-|-|TRBJ2-5|TRBV19
CAVPLGGGRQETQYF
TGTGCCGTGCCTCTGGGGGGTGGGAGGCAAGAGACCCAGTACTTC
>-|few|TRBJ2-5|TRBV9
CASTVGALARETQYF
TGTGCCAGCACCGTAGGAGCCCTTGCTAGAGAGACCCAGTACTTC
>TRBD2|-|TRBJ2-1|TRBV28
CASRRGLGIQEQFF
TGTGCCAGCAGAAGAGGACTAGGCATTCAGGAGCAGTTCTTC
>TRBD1|-|TRBJ2-7|TRBV29-1
CSARDRGLSYEQYF
TGCAGCGCTAGGGACAGGGGCCTTTCCTACGAGCAGTACTTC
>-|-|TRBJ2-3|TRBV9
CASSVVGTDTQYF
TGTGCCAGCAGCGTAGTGGGGACAGATACGCAGTATTTT
>-|-|TRBJ2-7|TRBV5-1
CASSPTGIYEQYF
TGCGCCAGCAGCCCTACAGGGATCTACGAGCAGTACTTC
>TRBD1|-|TRBJ2-5|TRBV7-3
CASSQEGQGISETQYF
TGTGCCAGCAGCCAAGAGGGACAGGGGATATCAGAGACCCAGTACTTC
>TRBD1|-|TRBJ2-4|TRBV4-1
CASSQVGTQGARTPQYF
TGCGCCAGCAGCCAAGTGGGGACGCAGGGGGCGCGGACTCCACAGTACTTC
>TRBD2|few|TRBJ2-5|TRBV29-1
CSVKTSGKSETQYF
TGCAGCGTTAAGACTAGCGGGAAATCAGAGACCCAGTACTTC
>-|-|TRBJ2-7|TRBV30
CAWRGGGPHEQYF
TGTGCCTGGAGGGGAGGGGGTCCCCACGAGCAGTACTTC
>-|-|TRBJ1-2|TRBV9
CASSVDDGYTF
TGTGCCAGCAGCGTAGATGATGGCTACACCTTC
>TRBD2|-|TRBJ2-5|TRBV2
CASSEGTSVVAQYF
TGTGCCAGCAGTGAAGGGACTAGCGTTGTGGCCCAGTACTTC
>-|-|TRBJ1-2|TRBV6-5
CAATGDTNYGYTF
TGTGCCGCAACGGGGGACACTAACTATGGCTACACCTTC
>TRBD2|-|TRBJ2-3|TRBV7-2
CASSLLGLALTDTQYF
TGTGCCAGCAGCTTATTGGGACTAGCGTTAACAGATACGCAGTATTTT
>-|-|TRBJ2-3|TRBV30
CAWEIGVDTQYF
TGTGCCTGGGAGATAGGGGTAGATACGCAGTATTTT
>TRBD2|-|TRBJ2-5|TRBV6-5
CASSGRSGLAETQYF
TGTGCCAGCAGCGGACGCTCGGGACTAGCCGAGACCCAGTACTTC
>-|-|TRBJ1-2|TRBV5-1
CASSFSANGNYGYTF
TGCGCCAGCAGCTTCTCGGCGAACGGAAACTATGGCTACACCTTC
>-|-|TRBJ2-3|TRBV29-1
CSVDGDSTDTQYF
TGCAGCGTCGACGGAGATAGCACAGATACGCAGTATTTT
>TRBD2|-|TRBJ2-1|TRBV11-3
CASGLGLAENNEQFF
TGTGCCAGCGGATTGGGACTAGCGGAGAACAATGAGCAGTTCTTC
>-|once|TRBJ2-7|TRBV29-1
CSVRNPSGAYEQYF
TGCAGCGTCCGCAACCCCAGCGGAGCTTACGAGCAGTACTTC
>TRBD2|-|TRBJ2-7|TRBV25-1
CASSSASGLYEQYF
TGTGCCAGCAGTTCGGCTAGCGGCCTATACGAGCAGTACTTC
>-|-|TRBJ2-6|TRBV6-5
CATGKLSAGANVLTF
TGTGCCACCGGTAAACTATCTGCTGGGGCCAACGTCCTGACTTTC
>-|-|TRBJ2-7|TRBV5-1
CASSFDSLYEQYF
TGCGCCAGCAGCTTCGACAGCCTGTACGAGCAGTACTTC
>-|once|TRBJ2-2|TRBV30
CAWSPGAGELFF
TGTGCCTGGAGTCCGGGGGCCGGGGAGCTGTTTTTT
>-|-|TRBJ2-3|TRBV7-8
CASSFSDSYDTQYF
TGTGCCAGCAGCTTCTCGGACAGTTATGATACGCAGTATTTT
>-|few|TRBJ1-1|TRBV29-1
CSVMDLPGGNTEAFF
TGCAGCGTTATGGACCTCCCTGGCGGGAACACTGAAGCTTTCTTT
>TRBD1|-|TRBJ1-2|TRBV29-1
CSVAGGGFNYGYTF
TGCAGCGTCGCAGGGGGGGGATTTAACTATGGCTACACCTTC
>TRBD1|-|TRBJ1-1|TRBV6-1
CATLPIRGPAEAFF
TGTGCCACATTGCCGATCAGGGGGCCTGCTGAAGCTTTCTTT
>-|few|TRBJ1-2|TRBV9
CASGRSSQRVGGYTF
TGTGCCAGCGGACGATCCAGCCAGCGGGTTGGTGGCTACACCTTC
>TRBD2|-|TRBJ2-3|TRBV19
CASSSPYGASGRDTQYF
TGTGCCAGTAGTAGCCCATACGGGGCTAGCGGGAGAGATACGCAGTATTTT
>-|-|TRBJ2-7|TRBV18
CASSPQGSSYEQYF
TGTGCCAGCTCACCCCAGGGGAGCTCCTACGAGCAGTACTTC
>-|-|TRBJ1-1|TRBV29-1
CSVGGGTEAFF
TGCAGCGTTGGAGGGGGCACTGAAGCTTTCTTT
>-|-|TRBJ1-2|TRBV6-5
CASRYSSMRHYGYTF
TGTGCCAGCAGGTACTCGAGTATGAGGCACTATGGCTACACCTTC
>TRBD2|-|TRBJ2-1|TRBV30
CAWSGTSRYNEQFF
TGTGCCTGGAGTGGGACTAGCAGATACAATGAGCAGTTCTTC
>TRBD1|-|TRBJ1-1|TRBV30
CAWKGQIEAFF
TGTGCCTGGAAGGGACAGATTGAAGCTTTCTTT
>-|-|TRBJ2-7|TRBV6-6
CASSYRPSQDEQYF
TGTGCCAGCAGTTATCGACCTTCGCAGGACGAGCAGTACTTC
>TRBD2|-|TRBJ2-7|TRBV10-3
CAISERRERDLDF
TGTGCCATCAGTGAGAGGAGAGAGCGGGATCTGGACTTC
>-|once|TRBJ2-1|TRBV2
CASRLRINEQFF
TGTGCCAGCAGACTCAGGATCAATGAGCAGTTCTTC
>TRBD2|-|TRBJ2-3|TRBV4-1
CASSQPASGRVDTQYF
TGCGCCAGCAGCCAACCCGCTAGCGGGAGGGTGGATACGCAGTATTTT
>TRBD2|-|TRBJ2-1|TRBV4-1
CASNGLAVNEQFF
TGCGCCAGCAACGGACTAGCGGTCAATGAGCAGTTCTTC
>-|-|TRBJ2-7|TRBV14
CASSQVLGGEQYF
TGTGCCAGCAGCCAGGTCCTAGGCGGCGAGCAGTACTTC
>-|-|TRBJ1-4|TRBV5-1
CASSPPLANNEKLFF
TGCGCCAGCAGCCCCCCTCTTGCCAATAATGAAAAACTGTTTTTT